This T cell receptor beta chain was retrieved from a study of shared clonotypes between healthy human individuals. As for this clone: Antigen specificity is unknown.

Study-wide results and limits: Richness estimates generally favored naive over memory subsets. Relative to clonotypes present in all four donors, those not shared had lower generation probabilities. Incompleteness in sorted-subset sequencing, despite large depth, was shown by rarefaction.

The data were produced by immunoSEQ multiplex PCR, yet TCRdb's version contains in-frame clones alone and is incomplete. The data contain approximately 2.3 million clones, over 85% of them singletons. The TCR comes from a man between 18 and 29 years old in good health. Some clones in this sample may be carry-over from other donors' samples. The sample taken for sequencing was naive CD4+ T cells from PBMCs. Subset of the sample: CD45RA+ positively selected.

In DNA, the CDR3 is TGCGCCAGCAGCTTGGTTCCGGGGGAGTACGAGCAGTACTTC. It translates to CASSLVPGEYEQYF. The V gene is TRBV5-1, the J gene TRBJ2-7, with a weak D call TRBD2 (6 bases). V was pared by 0 bases and J by 4 bases, with 11 bases between. This CDR3 spans 14 amino acids. Germline V CDR1 and CDR2: SGHRS, YFSETQ.